The entry below gives a single T cell receptor beta chain sequence along with its context. This record belongs to a study of shared clonotypes between healthy human individuals. The CDR3 covers 17 residues. Trimming took 0 bases from V and 0 from J; bases not matched to a gene: 8. Germline V gene lookup returns CDR1 LGHNA and CDR2 YNFKEQ. The data were produced by immunoSEQ multiplex PCR, yet TCRdb's version contains in-frame clones alone and is incomplete. The sample carries about 470,000 clones, around 79% recorded once. Specimen: PBMCs. The sequence was collected from a woman between 40 and 50 years old in good health. Some clones in this sample may be carry-over from other donors' samples. This rearrangement joins TRBV4-2 to TRBJ2-7; 7 nucleotides line up with TRBD2. The CDR3 region has the DNA TGTGCCAGCAGCCAAGAAAAAGGGGACTACCGCTCCTACGAGCAGTACTTC. Translation gives CASSQEKGDYRSYEQYF.